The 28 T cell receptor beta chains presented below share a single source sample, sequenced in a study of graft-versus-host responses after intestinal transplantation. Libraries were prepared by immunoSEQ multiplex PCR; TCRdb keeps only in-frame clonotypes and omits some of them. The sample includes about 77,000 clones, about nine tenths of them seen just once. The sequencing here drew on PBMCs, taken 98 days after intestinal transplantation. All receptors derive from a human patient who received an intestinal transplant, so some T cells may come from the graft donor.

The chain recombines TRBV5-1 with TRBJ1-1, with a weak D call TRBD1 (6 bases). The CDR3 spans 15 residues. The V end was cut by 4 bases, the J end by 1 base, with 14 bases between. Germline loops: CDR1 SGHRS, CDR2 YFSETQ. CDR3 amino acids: CASSARQVPNTEAFF. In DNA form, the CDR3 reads TGCGCCAGCAGCGCCCGACAGGTCCCGAACACTGAAGCTTTCTTT.

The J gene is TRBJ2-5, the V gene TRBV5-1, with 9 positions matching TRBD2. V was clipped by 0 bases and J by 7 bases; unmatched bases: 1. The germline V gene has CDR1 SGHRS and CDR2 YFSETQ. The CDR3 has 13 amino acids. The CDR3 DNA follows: TGCGCCAGCAGCTTGGATAGCGGGGGGACCCAGTACTTC. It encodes CASSLDSGGTQYF.

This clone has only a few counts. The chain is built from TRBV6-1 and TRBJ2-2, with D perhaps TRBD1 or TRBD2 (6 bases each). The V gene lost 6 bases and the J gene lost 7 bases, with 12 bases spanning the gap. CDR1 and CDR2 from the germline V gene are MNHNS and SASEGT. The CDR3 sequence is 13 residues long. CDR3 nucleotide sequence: TGTGCCAGCAGGGGGGGACATAGCGGGGAGCTGTTTTTT. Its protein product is CASRGGHSGELFF.

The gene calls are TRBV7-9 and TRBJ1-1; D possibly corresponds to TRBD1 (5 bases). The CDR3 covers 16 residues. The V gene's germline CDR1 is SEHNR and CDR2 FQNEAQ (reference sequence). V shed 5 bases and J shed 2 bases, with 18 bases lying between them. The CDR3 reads CASSPLGRQFNTEAFF. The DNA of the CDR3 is TGTGCCAGCAGCCCCCTCGGAAGACAGTTCAACACTGAAGCTTTCTTT.

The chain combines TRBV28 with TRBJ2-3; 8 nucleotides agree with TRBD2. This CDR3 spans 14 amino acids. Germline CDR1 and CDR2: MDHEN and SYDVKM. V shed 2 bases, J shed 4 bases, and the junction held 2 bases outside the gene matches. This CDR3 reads CASSLAGGPDTQYF. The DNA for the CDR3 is TGTGCCAGCAGTTTAGCGGGAGGCCCAGATACGCAGTATTTT.

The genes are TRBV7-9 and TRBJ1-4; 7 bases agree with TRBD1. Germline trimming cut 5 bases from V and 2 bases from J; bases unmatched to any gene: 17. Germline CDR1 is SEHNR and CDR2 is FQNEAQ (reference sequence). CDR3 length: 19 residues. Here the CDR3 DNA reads TGTGCCAGCAGCATTCCCGGACAGGCGAACCGTCCTACTAATGAAAAACTGTTTTTT. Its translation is CASSIPGQANRPTNEKLFF.

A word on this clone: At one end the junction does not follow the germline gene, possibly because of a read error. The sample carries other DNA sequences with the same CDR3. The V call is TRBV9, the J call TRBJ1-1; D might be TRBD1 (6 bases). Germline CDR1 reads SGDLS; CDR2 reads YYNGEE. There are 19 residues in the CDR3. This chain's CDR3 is CASSPRDDWGAGGDTEAFF. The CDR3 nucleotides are TGTGCCAGTAGCCCCAGGGATGATTGGGGGGCAGGTGGGGACACTGAAGCCTTCTTT.

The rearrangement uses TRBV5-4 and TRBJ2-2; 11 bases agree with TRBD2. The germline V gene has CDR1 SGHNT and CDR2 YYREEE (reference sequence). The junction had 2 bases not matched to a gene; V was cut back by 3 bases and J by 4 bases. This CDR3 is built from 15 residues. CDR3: CASSSGTSGTGELFF. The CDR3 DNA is TGTGCCAGCAGCTCAGGGACTAGCGGCACCGGGGAGCTGTTTTTT.

The CDR3 nucleotides are TGTGCCAGCAGTTTATCCAGGAGCTACGAGCAGTACTTC. Amino acid sequence: CASSLSRSYEQYF. The gene calls are TRBV27 and TRBJ2-7; D unclear. This CDR3 has 13 residues. Germline-derived CDR1 and CDR2 are MNHEY and SMNVEV (reference sequence). V dropped 0 bases and J dropped 3 bases, with 6 bases sitting between them.

The CDR3 coding sequence is TGTGCCTGGAGTGTACGGGCGGGCCTCACCGGGGAGCTGTTTTTT. Its protein is CAWSVRAGLTGELFF. The chain recombines TRBV30 with TRBJ2-2, with D possibly matching TRBD2 (5 bases). This CDR3 region has 15 residues. V lost 0 bases and J lost 4, with 12 bases in between. Germline assignment: CDR1 GTSNPN and CDR2 SVGIG (reference sequence).

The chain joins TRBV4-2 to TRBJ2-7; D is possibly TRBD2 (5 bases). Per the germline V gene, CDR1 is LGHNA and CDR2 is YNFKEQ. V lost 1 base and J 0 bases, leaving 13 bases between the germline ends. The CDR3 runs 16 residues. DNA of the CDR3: TGTGCCAGCAGCCAAGTGAGCGGAGTAAGCTCCTACGAGCAGTACTTC. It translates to CASSQVSGVSSYEQYF.

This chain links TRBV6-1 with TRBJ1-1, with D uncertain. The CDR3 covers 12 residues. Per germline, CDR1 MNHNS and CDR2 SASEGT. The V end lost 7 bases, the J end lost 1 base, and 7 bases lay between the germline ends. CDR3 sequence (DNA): TGTGCCAGCACTGGGCAGAACACTGAAGCTTTCTTT. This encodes CASTGQNTEAFF.

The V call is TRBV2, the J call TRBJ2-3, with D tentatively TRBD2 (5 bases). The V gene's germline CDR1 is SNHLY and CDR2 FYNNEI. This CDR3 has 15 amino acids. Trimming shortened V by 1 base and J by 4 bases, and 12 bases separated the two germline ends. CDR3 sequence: CASSEGLAVPDTQYF. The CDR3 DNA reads TGTGCCAGCAGTGAAGGGCTAGCTGTTCCAGATACGCAGTATTTT. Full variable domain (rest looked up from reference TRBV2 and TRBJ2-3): EPEVTQTPSHQVTQMGQEVILRCVPISNHLYFYWYRQILGQKVEFLVSFYNNEISEKSEIFDDQFSVERPDGSNFTLKIRSTKLEDSAMYFCASSEGLAVPDTQYFGPGTRLTVL.

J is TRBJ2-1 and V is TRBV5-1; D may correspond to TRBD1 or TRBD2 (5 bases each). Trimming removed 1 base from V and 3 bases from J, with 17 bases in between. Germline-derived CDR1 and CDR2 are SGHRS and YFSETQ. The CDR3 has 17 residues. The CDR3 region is CASSLSSGAGLYNEQFF. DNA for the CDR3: TGCGCCAGCAGCTTGTCCTCCGGGGCAGGCCTCTACAATGAGCAGTTCTTC.

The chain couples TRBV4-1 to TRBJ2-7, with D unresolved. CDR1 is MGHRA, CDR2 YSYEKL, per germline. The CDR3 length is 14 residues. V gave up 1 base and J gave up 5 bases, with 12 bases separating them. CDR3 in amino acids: CASSQGVWSDEQYF. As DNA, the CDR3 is TGCGCCAGCAGCCAAGGGGTTTGGAGCGACGAGCAGTACTTC.

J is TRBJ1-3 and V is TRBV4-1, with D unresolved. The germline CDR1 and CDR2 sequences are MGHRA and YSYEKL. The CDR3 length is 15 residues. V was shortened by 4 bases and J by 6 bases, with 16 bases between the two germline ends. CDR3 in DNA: TGCGCCAGCAGCCCGGGCGGAGGTATGACAAACACCATATATTTT. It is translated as CASSPGGGMTNTIYF.

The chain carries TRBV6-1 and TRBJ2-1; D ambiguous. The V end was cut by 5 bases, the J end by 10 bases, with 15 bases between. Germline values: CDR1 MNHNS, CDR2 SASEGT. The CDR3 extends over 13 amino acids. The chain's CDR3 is CASSYMSGVEQFF. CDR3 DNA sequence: TGTGCCAGCAGTTATATGTCGGGCGTGGAGCAGTTCTTC.

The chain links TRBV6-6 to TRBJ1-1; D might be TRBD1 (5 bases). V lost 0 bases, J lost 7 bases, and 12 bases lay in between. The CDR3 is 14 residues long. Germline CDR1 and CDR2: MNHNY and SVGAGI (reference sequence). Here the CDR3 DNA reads TGTGCCAGCAGTTACTCGCGCACGGGGGGTGAAGCTTTCTTT. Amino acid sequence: CASSYSRTGGEAFF.

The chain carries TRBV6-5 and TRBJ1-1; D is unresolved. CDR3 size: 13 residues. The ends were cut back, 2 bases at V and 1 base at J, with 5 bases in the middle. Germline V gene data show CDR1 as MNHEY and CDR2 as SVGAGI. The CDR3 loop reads CASSYGPNTEAFF. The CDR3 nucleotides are TGTGCCAGCAGTTACGGGCCGAACACTGAAGCTTTCTTT.

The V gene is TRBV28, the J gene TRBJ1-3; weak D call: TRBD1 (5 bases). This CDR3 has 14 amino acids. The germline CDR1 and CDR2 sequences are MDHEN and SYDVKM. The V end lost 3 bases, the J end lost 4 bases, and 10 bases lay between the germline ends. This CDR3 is CASSLGRGGNTIYF. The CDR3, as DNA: TGTGCCAGCAGTTTGGGTAGGGGCGGAAACACCATATATTTT.

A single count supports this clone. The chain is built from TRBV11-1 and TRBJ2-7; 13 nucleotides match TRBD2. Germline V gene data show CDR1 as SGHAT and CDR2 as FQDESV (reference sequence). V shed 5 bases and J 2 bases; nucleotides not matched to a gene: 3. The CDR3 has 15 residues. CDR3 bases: TGTGCCAGCAGCGGGACTAGCGGGGATCCCTACGAGCAGTACTTC. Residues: CASSGTSGDPYEQYF. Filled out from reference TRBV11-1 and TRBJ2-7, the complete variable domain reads EAEVAQSPRYKITEKSQAVAFWCDPISGHATLYWYRQILGQGPELLVQFQDESVVDDSQLPKDRFSAERLKGVDSTLKIQPAELGDSAMYLCASSGTSGDPYEQYFGPGTRLTVT.

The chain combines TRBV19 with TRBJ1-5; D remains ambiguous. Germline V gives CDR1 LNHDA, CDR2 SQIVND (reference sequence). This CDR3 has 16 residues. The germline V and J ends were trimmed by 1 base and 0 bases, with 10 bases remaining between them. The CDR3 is CASSIVLDDSNQPQHF. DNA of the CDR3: TGTGCCAGTAGTATAGTTTTAGATGATAGCAATCAGCCCCAGCATTTT.

The chain's CDR3 is CASSQGFQETQYF. The CDR3 DNA reads as TGTGCCAGCAGTCAGGGTTTCCAAGAGACCCAGTACTTC. This chain connects TRBV5-4 to TRBJ2-5; tentative D call: TRBD1 (5 bases). The CDR3 is 13 amino acids. V lost 5 bases and J 1 base, leaving 9 bases between the germline ends. Germline V CDR1 and CDR2: SGHNT, YYREEE (reference sequence).

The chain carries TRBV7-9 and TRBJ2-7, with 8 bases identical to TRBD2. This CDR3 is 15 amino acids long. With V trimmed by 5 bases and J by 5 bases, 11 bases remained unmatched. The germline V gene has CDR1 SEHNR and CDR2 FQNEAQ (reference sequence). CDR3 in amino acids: CASSTRLAREDEQYF. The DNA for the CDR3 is TGTGCCAGCAGCACGAGACTAGCGAGGGAGGACGAGCAGTACTTC.

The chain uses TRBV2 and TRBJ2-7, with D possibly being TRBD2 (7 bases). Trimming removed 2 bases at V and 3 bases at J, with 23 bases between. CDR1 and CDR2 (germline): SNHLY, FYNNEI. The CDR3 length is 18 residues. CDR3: CASSETGGILQRDYEQYF. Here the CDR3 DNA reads TGTGCCAGCAGTGAAACGGGGGGCATCCTCCAACGAGACTACGAGCAGTACTTC.

CDR3 region: CASSWARVPNQPQHF. The CDR3 DNA reads as TGTGCCAGCAGTTGGGCGAGGGTCCCTAATCAGCCCCAGCATTTT. J is TRBJ1-5 and V is TRBV28; D not resolved. Trimming pared 4 bases from V and 4 bases from J, leaving 14 bases between. Germline lookup yields CDR1 MDHEN and CDR2 SYDVKM. The CDR3 is 15 amino acids.

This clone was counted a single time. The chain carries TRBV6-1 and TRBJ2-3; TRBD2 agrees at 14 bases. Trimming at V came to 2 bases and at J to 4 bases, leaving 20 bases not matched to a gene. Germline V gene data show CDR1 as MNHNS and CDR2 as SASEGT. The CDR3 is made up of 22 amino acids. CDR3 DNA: TGTGCCAGCAGTGAAAAAATTGGACTAGGACTAGCGGGAGGTGCGTTTTCAGATACGCAGTATTTT. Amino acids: CASSEKIGLGLAGGAFSDTQYF.

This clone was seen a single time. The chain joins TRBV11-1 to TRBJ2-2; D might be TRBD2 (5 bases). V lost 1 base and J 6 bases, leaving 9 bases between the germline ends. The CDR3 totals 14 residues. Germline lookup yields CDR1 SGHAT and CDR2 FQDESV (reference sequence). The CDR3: CASSLGPRAGELFF. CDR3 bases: TGTGCCAGCAGCTTAGGACCGAGGGCCGGGGAGCTGTTTTTT.